This T cell receptor beta chain is from a study of OX40 agonist ivuxolimab in advanced cancers. On the study more broadly: Head and neck, renal cell, melanoma or hepatocellular carcinoma were the cancers that dose-escalation patients had. Having had anti-PD-1, anti-PD-L1 or anti-CTLA-4 therapy before was allowed, and under 50% had some. Findings and limits, study-wide: CD8+ T cells averaged more expanded clones than CD4+.

The method was immunoSEQ multiplex PCR; TCRdb's version includes in-frame clones alone and lacks a portion of them. The sample shows approximately 15,000 clones, about 90% of them seen only once. About this clone: Its antigen is not identified.

Germline V CDR1 and CDR2: SGDLS, YYNGEE. This CDR3 is built from 15 residues. V was clipped by 4 bases and J by 5 bases; unmatched bases: 6. The receptor comes from an adult with an advanced solid tumor such as melanoma, head and neck, liver or kidney cancer. The V and J genes are TRBV9 and TRBJ2-1; 10 bases fit TRBD2. This sample comprised CD4+ or CD8+ T cells sorted from blood, obtained in a trial of the OX40 agonist ivuxolimab. The CDR3 spells CASSLRTSGNNEQFF. The DNA for the CDR3 is TGTGCCAGCAGCCTACGGACTAGCGGTAACAATGAGCAGTTCTTC.